These 32 T cell receptor beta chains were sequenced from one sample in a study of T cell changes during pregnancy in multiple sclerosis. Only in-frame clones appear in the TCRdb table, and some are missing; sequencing was by immunoSEQ multiplex PCR. This sample yields fewer than 65,000 clones, of which about 91% are seen a single time; roughly 0.7% belongs to the top ten. The input for sequencing was CD4+ T cells from peripheral blood mononuclear cells, taken in the first trimester of pregnancy. The origin of the receptors is a female donor with multiple sclerosis, enrolled in a pregnancy study.

The chain is built from TRBV5-4 and TRBJ2-6; 10 positions match TRBD1. Germline V gene lookup returns CDR1 SGHNT and CDR2 YYREEE (reference sequence). The CDR3 extends over 17 amino acids. V was clipped by 3 bases and J by 0 bases; unmatched bases: 3. CDR3 coding DNA: TGTGCCAGCAGCTCCGGGACAGGGGACTCTGGGGCCAACGTCCTGACTTTC. It yields the protein CASSSGTGDSGANVLTF.

V is TRBV25-1 and J is TRBJ1-4; 8 nucleotides align to TRBD1. The CDR3 is made up of 14 amino acids. Germline CDR1 MGHDK, CDR2 SYGVNS. V lost 3 bases, J lost 8 bases, and 5 bases stayed unmatched. CDR3: CASSDHGTGEKLFF. Here the CDR3 DNA reads TGTGCCAGCAGTGATCACGGGACAGGAGAAAAACTGTTTTTT.

The chain employs TRBV4-3 and TRBJ2-3, with TRBD2 matching over 12 bases. The CDR3 sequence is 17 residues long. V trimming: 3 bases; J trimming: 3 bases; junction bases outside the gene matches: 7. In germline, CDR1 is LGHNA, CDR2 YSLEER. The CDR3 DNA sequence: TGCGCCAGCAGCCAGGCCCAAGGACTAGCGGGGACAGATACGCAGTATTTT. Translating gives CASSQAQGLAGTDTQYF.

The rearrangement uses TRBV18 and TRBJ2-1; 9 nucleotides agree with TRBD1. Germline values: CDR1 KGHSH, CDR2 LQKENI. CDR3 length equals 13 residues. The trim removed 4 bases at V and 7 bases at J, leaving 2 bases unmatched. CDR3 in amino acids: CASSQDRGNEQFF. In nucleotides, the CDR3 is TGTGCCAGCTCACAAGACAGGGGGAATGAGCAGTTCTTC.

The chain recombines TRBV7-9 with TRBJ1-5, with D possibly matching TRBD1 (5 bases). Germline CDR1 and CDR2: SEHNR and FQNEAQ (reference sequence). The CDR3 covers 14 residues. Trimming left V 1 base short and J 3 bases short, with 7 bases between. The CDR3 nucleotides are TGTGCCAGCAGCTTAGAGGGGTTCAATCAGCCCCAGCATTTT. Encoded protein: CASSLEGFNQPQHF.

V is TRBV10-3 and J is TRBJ2-3; a weak D match, TRBD2 (6 bases). The CDR3 spans 14 residues. The V and J ends lost 6 bases and 2 bases respectively, with 12 bases between them. The V gene's germline CDR1 is ENHRY and CDR2 SYGVKD. The CDR3 here is CAIRGDFSTDTQYF. The CDR3 DNA sequence: TGTGCCATCAGGGGGGACTTTTCCACAGATACGCAGTATTTT.

This chain joins TRBV6-5 and TRBJ1-1, with no clear D. Looked up from germline, CDR1 is MNHEY and CDR2 is SVGAGI. Trimming took off 8 bases at V and 5 bases at J, with 9 bases between the two ends. There are 11 residues in the CDR3. The CDR3 loop reads CASEGLTEAFF. Written as DNA, the CDR3 is TGTGCCAGCGAAGGACTAACTGAAGCTTTCTTT.

This clone has a single count. The chain recombines TRBV7-3 with TRBJ2-5, with 8 positions matching TRBD2. The junction had 8 bases not matched to a gene; V was cut back by 5 bases and J by 3 bases. The CDR3 spans 15 residues. Germline lookup yields CDR1 SGHTA and CDR2 FQGTGA. The CDR3 here is CASSPGGGREETQYF. The DNA of the CDR3 is TGTGCCAGCAGCCCCGGGGGGGGACGCGAAGAGACCCAGTACTTC.

This clone appeared once. The rearrangement links TRBV7-3 to TRBJ2-1, with 15 bases fitting TRBD2. V shed 6 bases, J shed 7 bases, and the junction held 10 bases outside the gene matches. The germline CDR1 and CDR2 sequences are SGHTA and FQGTGA. The CDR3 runs 17 residues. This CDR3 reads CASRGPGLAGGGNEQFF. CDR3 nucleotides: TGTGCCAGCAGAGGCCCGGGACTAGCGGGGGGAGGGAATGAGCAGTTCTTC.

This clone appeared a few times. The sample contains more than one DNA sequence encoding this CDR3. The rearrangement links TRBV7-3 to TRBJ1-1, with D perhaps matching TRBD1 (5 bases). CDR3 size: 13 residues. From germline, CDR1 is SGHTA and CDR2 FQGTGA. V was cut by 1 base and J by 3 bases, with 6 bases left in between. CDR3 coding DNA: TGTGCCAGCAGCTTAAGCAGGGACACTGAAGCTTTCTTT. Encoded protein: CASSLSRDTEAFF. Full variable domain (outside the CDR3, taken from reference TRBV7-3 and TRBJ1-1): GAGVSQTPSNKVTEKGKYVELRCDPISGHTALYWYRQSLGQGPEFLIYFQGTGAADDSGLPNDRFFAVRPEGSVSTLKIQRTERGDSAVYLCASSLSRDTEAFFGQGTRLTVV.

V is TRBV4-3 and J is TRBJ1-2; 7 bases line up with TRBD1. The germline CDR1 and CDR2 sequences are LGHNA and YSLEER. V dropped 5 bases and J dropped 8; count of bases not matched to a gene: 8. CDR3 length equals 13 residues. In DNA form, the CDR3 reads TGCGCCAGCAGCAGGGGGCAGGGAGGAGGCTACACCTTC. Translation gives CASSRGQGGGYTF.

V gene TRBV19 combines with J gene TRBJ2-3, with D unresolved. Germline loops: CDR1 LNHDA, CDR2 SQIVND (reference sequence). This CDR3 is 13 amino acids long. Deletions cut 6 bases from V and 2 bases from J, with 9 bases between. This chain's CDR3 is CASRVQNTDTQYF. CDR3 nucleotide sequence: TGTGCCAGTAGGGTTCAGAACACAGATACGCAGTATTTT.

This chain joins TRBV4-2 and TRBJ2-7; possible D gene TRBD1, 5 bases. The CDR3 is 17 amino acids. Trimming cost V 1 base and J 3 bases, with 19 bases left between them. Looked up from germline, CDR1 is LGHNA and CDR2 is YNFKEQ. The CDR3 loop is CASSQAPLGVNDYEQYF. CDR3 nucleotides: TGTGCCAGCAGCCAAGCCCCCCTAGGGGTTAACGACTACGAGCAGTACTTC.

This chain uses TRBV7-2 with TRBJ2-2; 13 bases match TRBD2. Trimming cost V 3 bases and J 7 bases; bases outside gene matches: 8. The CDR3 extends over 17 amino acids. From germline, CDR1 is SGHTA and CDR2 FQGNSA. The DNA for the CDR3 is TGTGCCAGCAGCTTCACTAGCGGGGGGGCCCGAGGCGGGGAGCTGTTTTTT. It yields the protein CASSFTSGGARGGELFF.

The CDR3 protein is CASSQRDRFIQPQHF. CDR3 coding DNA: TGCGCCAGCAGCCAAAGGGACAGGTTCATTCAGCCCCAGCATTTT. The V and J genes are TRBV4-3 and TRBJ1-5; 8 bases match TRBD1. The CDR3 has 15 amino acids. The germline gives CDR1 LGHNA, CDR2 YSLEER. The J segment lost 6 bases and the V segment lost 2 bases, leaving 6 bases of the junction unmatched.

The chain carries TRBV25-1 and TRBJ2-5, with unresolved D. Germline V CDR1 and CDR2: MGHDK, SYGVNS. Trimming shortened V by 2 bases and J by 5 bases, and 12 bases separated the two germline ends. This CDR3 has 14 amino acids. CDR3 residues: CASSEGSSWETQYF. In DNA form, the CDR3 reads TGTGCCAGCAGTGAAGGTTCGAGCTGGGAGACCCAGTACTTC. The complete variable domain, with remaining parts taken from reference TRBV25-1 and TRBJ2-5, reads EADIYQTPRYLVIGTGKKITLECSQTMGHDKMYWYQQDPGMELHLIHYSYGVNSTEKGDLSSESTVSRIRTEHFPLTLESARPSHTSQYLCASSEGSSWETQYFGPGTRLLVL.

J is TRBJ1-2 and V is TRBV7-3, with 7 nucleotides matching TRBD1. The CDR3 spans 14 residues. V dropped 5 bases and J dropped 4; count of bases not matched to a gene: 7. Germline V gives CDR1 SGHTA, CDR2 FQGTGA. The CDR3 region is CASSPTGAGYGYTF. The CDR3, as DNA: TGTGCCAGCAGCCCCACAGGGGCGGGCTATGGCTACACCTTC. The entire variable domain, with the rest obtained from reference TRBV7-3 and TRBJ1-2, is as follows: GAGVSQTPSNKVTEKGKYVELRCDPISGHTALYWYRQSLGQGPEFLIYFQGTGAADDSGLPNDRFFAVRPEGSVSTLKIQRTERGDSAVYLCASSPTGAGYGYTFGSGTRLTVV.

The chain links TRBV10-2 to TRBJ2-5, with TRBD2 as a possible D gene (5 bases). Trimming pared 7 bases from V and 4 bases from J, leaving 13 bases between. The CDR3 extends over 13 amino acids. The germline gives CDR1 WSHSY, CDR2 SAAADI. The DNA of the CDR3 is TGCGCCAGCACAGGCGGGCCGGGAGAGACCCAGTACTTC. This translates into CASTGGPGETQYF.

The V and J genes are TRBV2 and TRBJ1-5; D remains ambiguous. Germline V gives CDR1 SNHLY, CDR2 FYNNEI. Trimming took off 6 bases at V and 4 bases at J, with 10 bases between the two ends. The CDR3 extends over 13 amino acids. The CDR3 coding sequence is TGTGCCAGCAGCCCTATACAGAATCAGCCCCAGCATTTT. This gives the protein CASSPIQNQPQHF. Drawing the rest from reference TRBV2 and TRBJ1-5, the complete variable domain is EPEVTQTPSHQVTQMGQEVILRCVPISNHLYFYWYRQILGQKVEFLVSFYNNEISEKSEIFDDQFSVERPDGSNFTLKIRSTKLEDSAMYFCASSPIQNQPQHFGDGTRLSIL.

The J gene is TRBJ1-2, the V gene TRBV13, with 8 bases that match TRBD1. The CDR3 runs to 14 residues. Germline CDR1 PRHDT, CDR2 FYEKMQ (reference sequence). The V gene end was trimmed by 5 bases and the J gene end by 6 bases; junction bases not matched to a gene: 8. The CDR3 sequence is CASSLVDREDGYTF. The CDR3 coding sequence is TGTGCCAGCAGCCTTGTGGACAGGGAGGATGGCTACACCTTC.

This chain joins TRBV5-6 and TRBJ2-7; 9 nucleotides agree with TRBD2. The CDR3 sequence is 17 residues long. Germline lookup yields CDR1 SGHDT and CDR2 YYEEEE. J was trimmed by 0 bases and V by 0 bases; bases with no gene match: 7. The CDR3 sequence: CASSLAGGGVRSYEQYF. CDR3 nucleotides: TGTGCCAGCAGCTTGGCTGGCGGGGGGGTTCGCTCCTACGAGCAGTACTTC.

This chain connects TRBV7-3 to TRBJ2-1; 7 nucleotides align to TRBD1. The germline V gene has CDR1 SGHTA and CDR2 FQGTGA. With 5 bases clipped from V and 8 bases from J, the junction kept 3 bases outside the gene matches. This CDR3 has 12 amino acids. CDR3 loop: CASSRQGDEQFF. The DNA for the CDR3 is TGTGCCAGCAGCAGACAGGGCGATGAGCAGTTCTTC.

A few counts support this clone. V usage is TRBV7-2 and J usage is TRBJ2-1, with 13 bases that match TRBD2. V shed 5 bases and J 0 bases; nucleotides not matched to a gene: 7. The germline gives CDR1 SGHTA, CDR2 FQGNSA. CDR3 length: 18 amino acids. CDR3 DNA: TGTGCCAGCAGCCGGACTAGCGGGGGCACCTACTCCTACAATGAGCAGTTCTTC. This codes for CASSRTSGGTYSYNEQFF.

The chain has TRBV29-1 and TRBJ1-2, with 9 positions matching TRBD1. The CDR3 extends over 14 amino acids. Germline-derived CDR1 and CDR2 are SQVTM and ANQGSEA. With V trimmed by 1 base and J by 8 bases, 8 bases remained unmatched. CDR3: CSVEARGQGSGYTF. In DNA, the CDR3 is TGCAGCGTTGAAGCTCGGGGACAGGGAAGCGGCTACACCTTC.

The rearrangement joins TRBV9 to TRBJ1-3; a possible D gene is TRBD1 (5 bases). CDR1 and CDR2 (germline): SGDLS, YYNGEE. CDR3 length equals 16 residues. Trimming shortened V by 3 bases and J by 0 bases, and 13 bases separated the two germline ends. CDR3 sequence (DNA): TGTGCCAGCAGCGCCTCGGGGGTCCTCTCTGGAAACACCATATATTTT. Encoded protein: CASSASGVLSGNTIYF. Looking up the rest from reference TRBV9 and TRBJ1-3 gives the full variable domain: DSGVTQTPKHLITATGQRVTLRCSPRSGDLSVYWYQQSLDQGLQFLIQYYNGEERAKGNILERFSAQQFPDLHSELNLSSLELGDSALYFCASSASGVLSGNTIYFGEGSWLTVV.

The chain links TRBV7-7 to TRBJ2-5, with D perhaps matching TRBD2 (6 bases). CDR3 length: 14 residues. V lost 2 bases to trimming and J lost 5 bases, with 12 bases between them. Per germline, CDR1 SSHAT and CDR2 FNYEAQ (reference sequence). The DNA for the CDR3 is TGTGCCAGCAGCTTAAACGGGGCGGGGGAGACCCAGTACTTC. As protein: CASSLNGAGETQYF.

This chain uses TRBV7-2 with TRBJ2-5, with 11 bases fitting TRBD2. The trim removed 1 base at V and 4 bases at J, leaving 8 bases unmatched. Germline loops: CDR1 SGHTA, CDR2 FQGNSA. This CDR3 has 17 residues. This CDR3 reads CASSLVSSGGARETQYF. The CDR3 DNA is TGTGCCAGCAGCTTAGTGAGTAGCGGGGGGGCCCGAGAGACCCAGTACTTC.

The chain joins TRBV6-5 to TRBJ2-5, with a possible D match to TRBD2 (6 bases). The CDR3 is 16 residues long. Germline CDR1 is MNHEY and CDR2 is SVGAGI. Trimming pared 0 bases from V and 2 bases from J, leaving 13 bases between. The CDR3 region has the DNA TGTGCCAGCAGTTACTCGCTTTTAGCGGTACAAGAGACCCAGTACTTC. Amino acid sequence: CASSYSLLAVQETQYF.

The chain is built from TRBV11-2 and TRBJ1-5; 8 bases fit TRBD1. The CDR3 spans 15 residues. Germline V gene lookup returns CDR1 SGHAT and CDR2 FQNNGV. J lost 7 bases, V lost 0 bases, and 5 bases had no gene match. Here the CDR3 DNA reads TGTGCCAGCAGCTTAGATGGACAGGGCAGCCAGCCCCAGCATTTT. It yields the protein CASSLDGQGSQPQHF. The full variable domain, its missing parts supplied by reference TRBV11-2 and TRBJ1-5, is EAGVAQSPRYKIIEKRQSVAFWCNPISGHATLYWYQQILGQGPKLLIQFQNNGVVDDSQLPKDRFSAERLKGVDSTLKIQPAKLEDSAVYLCASSLDGQGSQPQHFGDGTRLSIL.

The J gene is TRBJ2-1, the V gene TRBV10-3; 15 nucleotides match TRBD2. Unmatched junction bases numbered 11, after V lost 10 bases and J lost 13 bases. Per the germline V gene, CDR1 is ENHRY and CDR2 is SYGVKD. The CDR3 is made up of 14 amino acids. Written as DNA, the CDR3 is TGTGCCACCCATAGGACTAGCGGGGGGGCCTTTCAGTTCTTC. Protein sequence: CATHRTSGGAFQFF.

The genes are TRBV7-2 and TRBJ2-7; TRBD2 matches at 7 bases. The CDR3 is made up of 14 amino acids. Germline V CDR1 and CDR2: SGHTA, FQGNSA. V lost 2 bases to trimming and J lost 3 bases; unmatched junction nucleotides: 4. DNA of the CDR3: TGTGCCAGCAGCTTAAGTCGGACTAGCTACGAGCAGTACTTC. Residues: CASSLSRTSYEQYF.

The genes are TRBV6-1 and TRBJ1-4; perhaps TRBD1 as D (6 bases). V shed 0 bases and J shed 4 bases, with 12 bases lying between them. Germline V gene sequence: CDR1 MNHNS, CDR2 SASEGT. This CDR3 is 16 amino acids long. In nucleotides, the CDR3 is TGTGCCAGCAGTGAAGCATGGACAGAACATAATGAAAAACTGTTTTTT. Protein sequence: CASSEAWTEHNEKLFF.